This entry describes one T cell receptor beta chain. Antigen: not known. CDR3 length: 15 residues. The V gene lost 5 bases and the J gene lost 4 bases, with 14 bases spanning the gap. CDR1 LGHNA and CDR2 YSLEER come from the germline V gene. The data were obtained in a study of cytomegalovirus exposure and HLA in healthy donors. About the study: Around 80 million unique TCR sequences came from HLA-typed donors in an early release.

The primer mix had 60 Vbeta and 13 Jbeta primers. Repertoires were generated with immunoSEQ multiplex PCR, while TCRdb's copy carries only in-frame clones and drops some. In the table there are some 150,000 clones, approximately 75% of which are singletons. Study-level findings and limits: For TCR beta chains, V- and J-gene trimming was later linked to a missense DCLRE1C variant. Some TCR beta chains (roughly 150 of them) were listed as cytomegalovirus-associated. Later work found that TCR association rates differed between HLA loci; DRB1 had the most and HLA-C the fewest.

J is TRBJ2-2 and V is TRBV4-3; tentatively, D is TRBD2 (7 bases). This sequence was found in a man younger than 40 in good health and CMV-seropositive. Source material: PBMCs. Here the CDR3 DNA reads TGCGCCAGCAGCAGAAAGGGGGGGAGCACCGGGGAGCTGTTTTTT. Protein sequence: CASSRKGGSTGELFF.